This T cell receptor beta chain was recorded in a study of blood T cell repertoires in COVID-19. For the study at large: Acute and convalescent COVID-19 samples came from the United States, Italy and Spain. T cells, B-cell-depleted T cells, or PBMCs supplied cDNA or gDNA.

This clone was recorded a few times. In the study's own analysis: Quantification of nucleated cells was approximated via reference gene primer amplification. This table comes from immunoSEQ multiplex PCR, and its TCRdb copy is limited to in-frame clones, with some not included. V, J and clone size were drawn from that table, and D and trimming were deduced from the DNA. The sample gives under 200,000 clones, 88% of which show up once; about 1.6% is in the top ten. This CDR3 has 12 residues. CDR1 MDHEN and CDR2 SYDVKM come from the germline V gene. Trimming took 8 bases from V and 1 from J, leaving 8 bases between them.

This receptor was taken from a man younger than 30 with active or convalescent COVID-19. The sequenced material came from peripheral blood. This rearrangement joins TRBV28 to TRBJ2-5; no definite D call. CDR3 in DNA: TGTGCCAGCTGTGAGAGCCAAGAGACCCAGTACTTC. This sequence encodes CASCESQETQYF. Filled out from reference TRBV28 and TRBJ2-5, the complete variable domain reads DVKVTQSSRYLVKRTGEKVFLECVQDMDHENMFWYRQDPGLGLRLIYFSYDVKMKEKGDIPEGYSVSREKKERFSLILESASTNQTSMYLCASCESQETQYFGPGTRLLVL.